This TCR beta chain was captured in a study of T cell responses to AZD1222 COVID-19 vaccine. Study-wide findings and caveats: Females made up more of the donors, who were largely white British, and clonal diversity may have come out too low. The reported proportion of spike-specific TCRs targeting unmutated variant regions was nearly half.

The table came from immunoSEQ multiplex PCR; TCRdb's copy has only in-frame clones and leaves some out. The table records about 130,000 clones, roughly nine tenths of them present only once. Germline CDR1 and CDR2: MNHEY and SVGAGI. There are 14 residues in the CDR3. Unmatched junction bases numbered 3, after V lost 5 bases and J lost 0 bases. Notes on this clone: Its antigen is not identified.

This sequence joins TRBV6-5 and TRBJ1-2; TRBD1 matches 7 bases. The clonotype comes from an adult in good health. This material consisted of peripheral blood, taken on day 0 of AZD1222 vaccination. As DNA, the CDR3 is TGTGCCAGCAGTCGGACAGGTACTAACTATGGCTACACCTTC. Protein product: CASSRTGTNYGYTF.